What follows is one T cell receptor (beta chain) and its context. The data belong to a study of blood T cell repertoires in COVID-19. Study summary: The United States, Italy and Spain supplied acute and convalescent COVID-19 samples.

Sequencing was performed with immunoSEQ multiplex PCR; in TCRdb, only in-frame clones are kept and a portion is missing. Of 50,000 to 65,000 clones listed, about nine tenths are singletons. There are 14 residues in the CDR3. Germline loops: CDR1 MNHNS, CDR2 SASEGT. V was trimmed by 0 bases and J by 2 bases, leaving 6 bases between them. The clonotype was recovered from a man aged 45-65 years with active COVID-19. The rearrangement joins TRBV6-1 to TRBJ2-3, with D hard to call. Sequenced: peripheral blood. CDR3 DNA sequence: TGTGCCAGCAGTGAAGCTAGCTACACAGATACGCAGTATTTT. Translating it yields CASSEASYTDTQYF.